The rows below give T cell receptor beta chains drawn from one sample of a study of beta chain features in type 1 diabetes. Some clones are missing from TCRdb's copy, which holds only in-frame ones; the method was immunoSEQ multiplex PCR. This table has 400,000 or so clones, around 10% appearing once. The sample comprised central memory CD4+ T cells from blood. These receptors were obtained from a man aged 25 to 45 with type 1 diabetes. CDR3s include the opening cysteine and the closing phenylalanine or tryptophan. The D gene is left open where the match is weak. Rows give clone size only sometimes, using once, few, many, or a class for an expanded clone.

v_gene: TRBV2
d_gene: .
j_gene: TRBJ1-4
abundance: many
CDR3aa: CASRQDTSEKLFF
CDR3nt: TGTGCCAGCAGACAGGACACAAGTGAAAAACTGTTTTTT

v_gene: TRBV10-2
d_gene: TRBD1
j_gene: TRBJ1-1
abundance: few
CDR3aa: CASKPGQGSTEAFF
CDR3nt: TGCGCCAGCAAACCGGGACAGGGGTCCACTGAAGCTTTCTTT

v_gene: TRBV5-4
d_gene: TRBD2
j_gene: TRBJ2-7
abundance: .
CDR3aa: CASSSRTSVSYEQYF
CDR3nt: TGTGCCAGCAGCTCCCGGACTAGCGTCTCCTACGAGCAGTACTTC

v_gene: TRBV6-1
d_gene: .
j_gene: TRBJ1-4
abundance: few
CDR3aa: CASSVAGVSLGEKLFF
CDR3nt: TGTGCCAGCAGTGTAGCAGGGGTCTCCCTTGGTGAAAAACTGTTTTTT

v_gene: TRBV11-2
d_gene: .
j_gene: TRBJ2-2
abundance: .
CDR3aa: CASTLRPRSNTGELFF
CDR3nt: TGTGCCAGCACCCTAAGGCCGCGATCGAACACCGGGGAGCTGTTTTTT

v_gene: TRBV19
d_gene: TRBD1
j_gene: TRBJ1-1
abundance: few
CDR3aa: CASSTNRGGTEAFF
CDR3nt: TGTGCCAGTAGTACCAACAGGGGAGGCACTGAAGCTTTCTTT

v_gene: TRBV6-6
d_gene: .
j_gene: TRBJ1-2
abundance: .
CDR3aa: CASKEAGSLYGYTF
CDR3nt: TGTGCCAGCAAGGAGGCAGGGTCCCTTTATGGCTACACCTTC

v_gene: TRBV2
d_gene: .
j_gene: TRBJ2-1
abundance: few
CDR3aa: CASSEESSYNEQFF
CDR3nt: TGTGCCAGCAGTGAGGAGAGCTCCTACAATGAGCAGTTCTTC

v_gene: TRBV6-1
d_gene: .
j_gene: TRBJ1-2
abundance: .
CDR3aa: CASSETGGNGYTF
CDR3nt: TGTGCCAGCAGTGAAACGGGGGGGAATGGCTACACCTTC

v_gene: TRBV10-3
d_gene: .
j_gene: TRBJ2-3
abundance: .
CDR3aa: CASSSSGDTQYF
CDR3nt: TGTGCCAGCAGCTCCTCGGGGGATACGCAGTATTTT

v_gene: TRBV27
d_gene: TRBD2
j_gene: TRBJ2-5
abundance: .
CDR3aa: CASSSNTGGWQETQYF
CDR3nt: TGTGCCAGCAGTTCGAACACGGGAGGGTGGCAAGAGACCCAGTACTTC